This T cell receptor (beta chain) was identified during a study of blood T cell repertoires in COVID-19. Each participant's cohort was designated according to participant-reported clinical history. Exposed study participants had met a COVID-19 case within 2 weeks before entry. Sequencing used immunoSEQ multiplex PCR; TCRdb keeps in-frame clones, though not all of them. The sample records around 400,000 clones, approximately 91% being singletons. V trimming: 0 bases; J trimming: 4 bases; junction bases outside the gene matches: 6. The CDR3 sequence is 16 residues long. Germline CDR1 LNHNV, CDR2 YYDKDF (reference sequence).

The sample taken for sequencing was PBMCs or T cells enriched from blood (not recorded which). The origin of this receptor is a young woman who had been exposed to COVID-19. The rearrangement uses TRBV15 and TRBJ1-2; 9 nucleotides agree with TRBD1. DNA for the CDR3: TGTGCCACCAGCAGAGAGGGGGGACAGGGTCTCTATGGCTACACCTTC. Protein product: CATSREGGQGLYGYTF.